The rows below give T cell receptor beta chains drawn from one sample of a study of T-cell memory formation after mild COVID-19. TCRdb re-analysed the 5' RACE reads in MiXCR, keeping a single row per CDR3 protein. The table shows fewer than 600,000 distinct CDR3 sequences, with about a fifth occurring only once. Sequenced sample: PBMCs or a T cell subset sorted from them (not recorded which). These receptors were collected from an adult woman who had mild COVID-19 (a few samples of this study predate the infection). Cell type and time point are not known. Each CDR3 is given without its conserved first and last residue. Size values are once, few and many counts, or a class for expanded clones, and some rows have none.

clone_size j_call v_call cdr3_aa
few TRBJ1-1 TRBV4-1 ASSQDGGGGNTEAF
many TRBJ2-5 TRBV12-3/TRBV12-4 ASSFRTSGSTQETQY
- TRBJ1-1 TRBV19 ASSMLLGPRPNTEAF
few TRBJ2-7 TRBV30 AWRTGSWAHEQY
few TRBJ2-2 TRBV5-1 ASSPTPGPFTGELF
few TRBJ2-7 TRBV4-1 ASSQENRDEQY
- TRBJ2-2 TRBV12-3/TRBV12-4 ASSFLGDLTGELF
few TRBJ1-1 TRBV2 ASSERGGLGRNTEAF
few TRBJ2-3 TRBV20-1 SARGLGTSGSTDTQY
- TRBJ1-1 TRBV7-9 ASSLGGMAEAF
few TRBJ2-1 TRBV28 ASSFHPTGGRRNEQF
- TRBJ1-1 TRBV12-3/TRBV12-4 ASRLTAEAF